A selection of T cell receptor beta chains follows, all from one sample in a study of cytotoxic CD8 clonotypes in ibrutinib-treated CLL. Produced via immunoSEQ multiplex PCR; TCRdb's table is partial and in-frame only. The sample has some 200,000 clones, more than 75% seen once; the top ten hold roughly an eighth. The sequences come from PBMCs, collected after 12 months of ibrutinib treatment. The receptors here all came from a human donor with chronic lymphocytic leukemia. CDR3s include the opening cysteine and the closing phenylalanine or tryptophan. A D gene is named only where the DNA matches it firmly. A clone size is listed for some rows: how often the clone was seen (once, few, many), or a class if it is expanded.

v_gene,j_gene,abundance,d_gene,CDR3nt,CDR3aa
TRBV5-1,TRBJ2-7,few,NA,TGCGCCAGCAGCTTCACCGACCCCCGGTACGAGCAGTACTTC,CASSFTDPRYEQYF
TRBV6-5,TRBJ1-5,NA,NA,TGTGCCAGCAGTCAGGGACGGGTAAATCAGCCCCAGCATTTT,CASSQGRVNQPQHF
TRBV6-1,TRBJ1-3,NA,TRBD1,TGTGCCAGCAGTCACGACAGGGTTGGAAACACCATATATTTT,CASSHDRVGNTIYF
TRBV6-1,TRBJ2-7,NA,NA,TGTGCCAGCAGTGAAGCCGGGAATTCCTACGAGCAGTACTTC,CASSEAGNSYEQYF
TRBV6-1,TRBJ2-7,NA,TRBD2,TGTGCCAGCAGTGAAAGCGGGGGGGACTACGAGCAGTACTTC,CASSESGGDYEQYF
TRBV28,TRBJ2-5,NA,NA,TGTGCCAGCAGCCCTGACGGGCAAATGAAGACCCAGTACTTC,CASSPDGQMKTQYF
TRBV25-1,TRBJ2-1,few,TRBD2,TGTGCCAGTACATATAGCGGGAGGGAGCAGTTCTTC,CASTYSGREQFF
TRBV30,TRBJ1-2,NA,NA,TGTGCCTGGAGTGTGCAGCCTAACTATGGCTACACCTTC,CAWSVQPNYGYTF
TRBV29-1,TRBJ1-5,NA,NA,TGCGACGGCCGTGTCCCGGCGTGTCAGCCCCAGCATTTT,CDGRVPACQPQHF
TRBV28,TRBJ2-7,NA,TRBD2,TGTGCCAGCAGTTTCGGTGGCGGGAGGGCCTACGAGCAGTACTTC,CASSFGGGRAYEQYF
TRBV4-1,TRBJ1-6,few,NA,TGCGCCAGCAGGCCGAGGGCCAGCTCCTATAATTCACCCCTCCACTTT,CASRPRASSYNSPLHF
TRBV5-4,TRBJ2-7,NA,TRBD1,TGTGCCAGCAGCGAGACAGGGGCCTACGAGCAGTACTTC,CASSETGAYEQYF
TRBV7-3,TRBJ2-2,NA,NA,TGTGCCAGCAGCTTAAGTGGGGTCACCGGGGAGCTGTTTTTT,CASSLSGVTGELFF
TRBV5-1,TRBJ2-1,once,TRBD1,TGCGCCAGCAGCTTGCCGGGACAGGGAGAGTTCTTC,CASSLPGQGEFF
TRBV29-1,TRBJ1-1,NA,NA,TGCAGCGTTGAGGGGGGGAACACTGAAGCTTTCTTT,CSVEGGNTEAFF
TRBV14,TRBJ2-5,NA,NA,TGTGCCAGCAGCCAAGATCTTTCCCAAGAGACCCAGTACTTC,CASSQDLSQETQYF
TRBV7-9,TRBJ1-4,NA,NA,TGTGCCAGCAGCTTGGGATTCTCTAATGAAAAACTGTTTTTT,CASSLGFSNEKLFF
TRBV10-2,TRBJ1-1,NA,NA,TGCGCCAGCAGACCGGAGTGGATTCCTGAAGCTTTCTTT,CASRPEWIPEAFF
TRBV9,TRBJ2-1,few,NA,TGTGCCAGCAGCCCGTCTGGGGGGACCAACAATGAGCAGTTCTTC,CASSPSGGTNNEQFF
TRBV14,TRBJ2-7,few,NA,TGTGCCAGCAGCCAAGGAGTCTTAAGGGGAGGCACCTACGAGCAGTACTTC,CASSQGVLRGGTYEQYF
TRBV27,TRBJ2-2,once,NA,TGTGCCAGCAGTTTTTTACAGGGACACGGGGAGCTGTTTTTT,CASSFLQGHGELFF
TRBV4-1,TRBJ1-5,NA,TRBD1,TGCGCCAGCAGCCAAGACAGGGGGCAACACAATCAGCCCCAGCATTTT,CASSQDRGQHNQPQHF
TRBV7-9,TRBJ2-3,NA,NA,TGTGCCAGCAGCCTCACACTAGTAGATACGCAGTATTTT,CASSLTLVDTQYF
TRBV5-5,TRBJ1-6,many,NA,TGTGCCAGCAGCTTGGGTAATTCACCCCTCCACTTT,CASSLGNSPLHF
TRBV11-3,TRBJ2-6,NA,NA,TGTGCCAGCAGCCAGGGCGCCTCTGGGGCCAACGTCCTGACTTTC,CASSQGASGANVLTF
TRBV5-1,TRBJ2-2,NA,NA,TGCGCCAGCAGCTTGGTCCCGCCTACCGCCGGTACTACCGGGGAGCTGTTTTTT,CASSLVPPTAGTTGELFF
TRBV4-1,TRBJ1-5,NA,TRBD1,TGCGCCAGCAGCCCCGGACAGGTTCCCAATCAGCCCCAGCATTTT,CASSPGQVPNQPQHF
TRBV9,TRBJ2-5,NA,TRBD1,TGTGCCAGCAGCGTAGCCTACAGGGGTGAGACCCAGTACTTC,CASSVAYRGETQYF
TRBV6-5,TRBJ1-2,NA,NA,TGTGCCACCTCGGACGGTCCAGTCTATGGCTACACCTTC,CATSDGPVYGYTF
TRBV7-6,TRBJ1-6,few,NA,TGTGCCAGCAGCTTAGCGCCCGGGAGCAATTCACCCCTCCACTTT,CASSLAPGSNSPLHF
TRBV10-2,TRBJ2-1,NA,TRBD2,TGCGCCAGCAGGTTAGCGGGAGAAAATGAGCAGTTCTTC,CASRLAGENEQFF
TRBV6-4,TRBJ2-1,once,TRBD2,TGTGCCAGCAGTGATCGGACTAGCGGGAGAAATGAGCAGTTCTTC,CASSDRTSGRNEQFF
TRBV6-6,TRBJ1-1,NA,TRBD1,TGTGCCAGCAGCAATACAGGGGGCACTGAAGCTTTCTTT,CASSNTGGTEAFF
TRBV5-1,TRBJ2-1,NA,TRBD2,TGCGCCAGCAGTAATGGACTAGCGGGAGTTTTGGGTAATGAGCAGTTCTTC,CASSNGLAGVLGNEQFF
TRBV6-6,TRBJ1-2,NA,NA,TGTGCCAGCAGTTCCGGAACAGGGTCTCATGGCTACACCTTC,CASSSGTGSHGYTF
TRBV11-2,TRBJ2-7,NA,NA,TGTGCCAGCAGCTTAGATCTGTTCGGGCTCTACGAGCAGTACTTC,CASSLDLFGLYEQYF
TRBV6-1,TRBJ2-1,NA,NA,TGTGCCAGCAGTACAGGGTCTACCTACAATGAGCAGTTCTTC,CASSTGSTYNEQFF
TRBV6-6,TRBJ1-6,NA,TRBD1,TGTGCCAGCAGCTCCGGGACAGAGTATAATTCACCCCTCCACTTT,CASSSGTEYNSPLHF
TRBV4-1,TRBJ1-1,NA,NA,TGCGCCAGCAGCCAAGATTCGAACAGGGACAACGAAGCTTTCTTT,CASSQDSNRDNEAFF
TRBV27,TRBJ2-7,NA,NA,TGTGCCAGCAGTTTTCGACAGCCCCTTGACGAGCAGTACTTC,CASSFRQPLDEQYF
TRBV5-1,TRBJ1-5,once,NA,TGCGCCAGCAGCTTCCGCCGACCCACGAGGATTCGGAGGCGGAATCAGCCCCAGCATTTT,CASSFRRPTRIRRRNQPQHF